This T cell receptor (beta chain) was sequenced in a study of blood T cells in healthy people across ages. Study at large: Researchers report that template switching captured about one barcoded beta molecule per two T cells.

General study results and limits: Long-lived donors had more naive CD4+ cells and higher diversity than aged donors.

A remark on this clonotype: Its antigen is currently unknown.

Using a J-beta primer mix together with a sample-barcoded 5' primer, a second PCR was run for roughly 7 to 12 cycles. Each of the cDNA molecules was tagged by a template-switch adaptor with 12 random nucleotides. TCRdb independently ran MiXCR on the 5' RACE reads; one entry per CDR3 protein. In the table there are roughly 800,000 distinct CDR3 sequences, under 30% of which are singletons. In addition, the sample was reused for a study of T cells of mothers and their children. That investigation notes: Reverse transcription into cDNA received all extracted RNA, at roughly 1.6 ug per 15 ul.

The material sequenced was blood. This sequence originates from a boy aged 10-17 years in good health.

CDR3 amino acids: CASSFDRGGYEQYF. CDR3 sequence (DNA): TGCGCCAGCAGCTTTGATAGAGGAGGCTACGAGCAGTACTTC. The rearrangement uses TRBV5-1 and TRBJ2-7; weak D call: TRBD2 (5 bases). V was clipped by 2 bases and J by 3 bases, with 12 bases between them. From germline, CDR1 is SGHRS and CDR2 YFSETQ. This CDR3 comprises 14 residues.